This T cell receptor beta chain was documented in a study of cytomegalovirus exposure and HLA in healthy donors. PCR involved 60 Vbeta and 13 Jbeta primers. Produced via immunoSEQ multiplex PCR; TCRdb's table is partial and in-frame only. The sample includes 80,000 to 90,000 clones, roughly 77% of them seen just once. This CDR3 contains 13 residues. The V gene lost 1 base and the J gene lost 2 bases, with 7 bases spanning the gap. Germline-derived CDR1 and CDR2 are SGHTS and YDEGEE. As for this clone: Antigen specificity is unknown.

Whole-study results and caveats: Later analysis suggested links between common viral pathogens and several top significant clusters. Sequencing artifact likely explains a cluster of highly shared sequence variants.

The sample consisted of PBMCs. The chain recombines TRBV5-8 with TRBJ2-7, with a possible D match to TRBD1 (5 bases). The TCR sequence derives from a man between 35 and 55 years old in good health and CMV-seronegative. This chain's CDR3 is CASSLTGPYEQYF. CDR3 in DNA: TGTGCCAGCAGCTTGACAGGCCCCTACGAGCAGTACTTC.